Shown below are 26 T cell receptor beta chains from a single sample sequenced in a study of CD8 T cells in Susac syndrome. A quantity of about 0.5 to 1 ug RNA underwent reverse transcription using random hexamers. TCRdb redid the calling of the immunoSEQ multiplex PCR reads with MiXCR, one entry per CDR3 protein. The sample carries roughly 80,000 distinct CDR3 sequences, roughly 95% recorded once. Sequencing input: CD8+ T cells from PBMCs. The origin of the receptors is a human donor with Susac syndrome.

Here the CDR3 reads CASGQQGLYGYTF. In DNA form, the CDR3 reads TGTGCCAGCGGCCAACAGGGACTTTATGGCTACACCTTC. V usage is TRBV27 and J usage is TRBJ1-2, with D perhaps TRBD1 (6 bases). The CDR3 has 13 amino acids. CDR1 is MNHEY and CDR2 is SMNVEV in the germline V gene (reference sequence). V was cut by 8 bases and J by 5 bases, with 15 bases left in between.

The rearrangement uses TRBV4-3 and TRBJ2-3; D gene unclear. This CDR3 has 14 amino acids. Deletions cut 0 bases from V and 6 bases from J, with 10 bases between. The germline V gene encodes CDR1 LGHNA and CDR2 YSLEER. CDR3 DNA: TGCGCCAGCAGCCAAGAGAGGCAAAGGGATACGCAGTATTTT. It translates to CASSQERQRDTQYF.

CDR3 sequence reads: CASSLAQFSGGPNYEQYF. The CDR3 coding sequence is TGTGCCAGCAGCTTGGCCCAATTTAGCGGGGGGCCGAACTACGAGCAGTACTTC. The gene calls are TRBV5-6 and TRBJ2-7; TRBD2 aligns across 10 bases. CDR1 is SGHDT and CDR2 is YYEEEE in the germline V gene. V gave up 0 bases and J gave up 3 bases; unmatched junction bases: 12. The CDR3 is made up of 18 amino acids.

The chain links TRBV28 to TRBJ2-1; perhaps TRBD1 as D (6 bases). Trimming removed 5 bases at V and 0 bases at J, with 11 bases between. CDR3 size: 15 residues. Germline CDR1 is MDHEN and CDR2 is SYDVKM. The CDR3 sequence: CASSRDTSSYNEQFF. CDR3 nucleotide sequence: TGTGCCAGCAGTCGGGACACCAGCTCCTACAATGAGCAGTTCTTC.

The chain carries TRBV29-1 and TRBJ1-2; maybe TRBD1 (5 bases). Germline V gives CDR1 SQVTM, CDR2 ANQGSEA. Between the trimmed V and J ends, which lost 5 bases and 8 bases, there was a span of 12 bases. This CDR3 spans 11 amino acids. Here the CDR3 reads CSVRRGEGYTF. Written as DNA, the CDR3 is TGCAGCGTTCGCCGGGGGGAAGGCTACACCTTC.

The V gene is TRBV12-5, the J gene TRBJ1-1; 10 bases fit TRBD1. CDR1 and CDR2 (germline): LGHNT, FRNRAP. Unmatched junction bases numbered 5, after V lost 5 bases and J lost 8 bases. CDR3 length: 13 residues. CDR3 nucleotide sequence: TGTGCTAGTGGTCTGCCGGGACAGGGGGAAGCTTTCTTT. Residues: CASGLPGQGEAFF.

The chain employs TRBV4-2 and TRBJ1-3; TRBD1 might be the D (5 bases). Trimming left V 0 bases short and J 0 bases short, with 12 bases between. Germline loops: CDR1 LGHNA, CDR2 YNFKEQ. CDR3 length equals 17 residues. CDR3 sequence (DNA): TGTGCCAGCAGCCAAGAGTGGGGCAGGACCTCTGGAAACACCATATATTTT. This sequence encodes CASSQEWGRTSGNTIYF.

The chain employs TRBV19 and TRBJ2-6, with 8 bases that match TRBD1. Germline V lookup: CDR1 LNHDA, CDR2 SQIVND (reference sequence). There are 18 residues in the CDR3. The trim removed 9 bases at V and 0 bases at J, leaving 13 bases unmatched. DNA of the CDR3: TGTGCCAGCCTTTCCACGGGACAGGACCTCTCTGGGGCCAACGTCCTGACTTTC. Encoded protein: CASLSTGQDLSGANVLTF.

This clonotype was picked up one time. The J gene is TRBJ2-2, the V gene TRBV5-1; D is possibly TRBD1 or TRBD2 (5 bases each). Trimming removed 3 bases from V and 4 bases from J, with 13 bases in between. This CDR3 contains 15 residues. Germline CDR1 is SGHRS and CDR2 is YFSETQ. CDR3 region: CASSWRKGTTGELFF. The CDR3 DNA is TGCGCCAGCAGCTGGCGGAAAGGGACCACCGGGGAGCTGTTTTTT.

This sequence joins TRBV3-1 and TRBJ1-1; unclear D gene. With 0 bases removed from V and 5 bases from J, the gap between germline ends came to 13 bases. Per germline, CDR1 LGHDT and CDR2 YNNKEL (reference sequence). The CDR3 totals 15 residues. The CDR3 DNA reads TGTGCCAGCAGCCAAGATCGGGGAGGTCGGACTGAAGCTTTCTTT. The encoded protein is CASSQDRGGRTEAFF.

V gene TRBV5-1 combines with J gene TRBJ2-7, with D perhaps being TRBD1 or TRBD2 (7 bases each). Trimming pared 2 bases from V and 4 bases from J, leaving 13 bases between. From germline, CDR1 is SGHRS and CDR2 YFSETQ. The CDR3 consists of 14 residues. CDR3 coding DNA: TGCGCCAGCAGCTTTCGACAGGGAGGGTACGAGCAGTACTTC. Encoded protein: CASSFRQGGYEQYF.

This clonotype was seen once. The chain recombines TRBV7-9 with TRBJ2-3; D is ambiguous. In germline, CDR1 is SEHNR, CDR2 FQNEAQ (reference sequence). Trimming shortened V by 6 bases and J by 0 bases, and 4 bases separated the two germline ends. The CDR3 sequence is 12 residues long. The CDR3 sequence: CASRSSTDTQYF. The CDR3 bases are TGTGCCAGCAGGTCTAGCACAGATACGCAGTATTTT.

This clonotype was seen just once. The J gene is TRBJ1-2, the V gene TRBV20-1, with D possibly being TRBD1 (5 bases). The length of the CDR3 is 13 residues. Germline CDR1 is DFQATT and CDR2 is SNEGSKA (reference sequence). The V end was cut by 0 bases, the J end by 5 bases, with 10 bases between. For the CDR3, the DNA is TGCAGTGCTAGAGATGGAGAGGGGTATGGCTACACCTTC. Protein product: CSARDGEGYGYTF.

V usage is TRBV7-8 and J usage is TRBJ2-5, with 9 bases that match TRBD2. Germline-derived CDR1 and CDR2 are SGHVS and FQNEAQ. Trimming cost V 5 bases and J 0 bases; bases outside gene matches: 13. The CDR3 runs to 18 residues. The CDR3 here is CASSAGGVTELYQETQYF. The DNA for the CDR3 is TGTGCCAGCAGCGCGGGGGGGGTAACAGAACTTTACCAAGAGACCCAGTACTTC.

In this sample, this clonotype turned up once. This chain joins TRBV27 and TRBJ1-5; 10 positions match TRBD1. The CDR3 runs to 14 residues. V shed 2 bases, J shed 9 bases, and the junction held 4 bases outside the gene matches. In germline, CDR1 is MNHEY, CDR2 SMNVEV (reference sequence). The CDR3 spells CASSLGTGARPQHF. The CDR3, as DNA: TGTGCCAGCAGTTTAGGGACAGGGGCAAGGCCCCAGCATTTT.

DNA of the CDR3: TGCGCCAGCAGCGCCCGGGAGACAGGGTCCTCCTATAATTCACCCCTCCACTTT. Protein sequence: CASSARETGSSYNSPLHF. V gene TRBV4-3 combines with J gene TRBJ1-6; 7 bases map to TRBD1. Looked up from germline, CDR1 is LGHNA and CDR2 is YSLEER. The CDR3 covers 18 residues. The ends lost 5 bases at V and 0 bases at J; junction bases unmatched: 10.

The count of this clonotype is one. This chain joins TRBV9 and TRBJ1-2; D possibly corresponds to TRBD1 (6 bases). This CDR3 comprises 12 residues. The V gene's germline CDR1 is SGDLS and CDR2 YYNGEE. Trimming pared 0 bases from V and 7 bases from J, leaving 7 bases between. CDR3 DNA sequence: TGTGCCAGCAGCGTAGCACAGGGTGGCTACACCTTC. Translated: CASSVAQGGYTF.

The chain carries TRBV7-8 and TRBJ1-5; D possibly corresponds to TRBD1 (5 bases). The V end lost 1 base, the J end lost 4 bases, and 14 bases lay between the germline ends. Germline assignment: CDR1 SGHVS and CDR2 FQNEAQ. The length of the CDR3 is 16 residues. The CDR3 sequence is CASSLGRTPSNQPQHF. CDR3 DNA sequence: TGTGCCAGCAGCTTAGGAAGGACACCCTCGAATCAGCCCCAGCATTTT.

The chain combines TRBV18 with TRBJ2-1, with D possibly being TRBD1 or TRBD2 (5 bases each). CDR1 is KGHSH, CDR2 LQKENI, per germline. V lost 4 bases and J lost 6, with 10 bases in between. CDR3 length: 13 residues. Written as DNA, the CDR3 is TGTGCCAGCTCACGGGAGAGGGGCAATGAGCAGTTCTTC. Protein: CASSRERGNEQFF. The entire variable domain, with the rest obtained from reference TRBV18 and TRBJ2-1, is as follows: NAGVMQNPRHLVRRRGQEARLRCSPMKGHSHVYWYRQLPEEGLKFMVYLQKENIIDESGMPKERFSAEFPKEGPSILRIQQVVRGDSAAYFCASSRERGNEQFFGPGTRLTVL.

This sequence joins TRBV5-4 and TRBJ2-7; no firm D call. There are 12 residues in the CDR3. CDR1 and CDR2 from the germline V gene are SGHNT and YYREEE (reference sequence). Trimming cost V 4 bases and J 2 bases, with 7 bases left between them. The CDR3 reads CASSTDTYEQYF. In nucleotides, the CDR3 is TGTGCCAGCAGCACAGATACCTACGAGCAGTACTTC.

V is TRBV7-9 and J is TRBJ2-1; 10 bases are shared with TRBD2. Germline V CDR1 and CDR2: SEHNR, FQNEAQ (reference sequence). V shed 5 bases, J shed 3 bases, and the junction held 4 bases outside the gene matches. The CDR3 runs to 15 residues. This CDR3 reads CASSLSGGLYNEQFF. DNA for the CDR3: TGTGCCAGCAGCCTTAGCGGGGGGCTCTACAATGAGCAGTTCTTC. Full variable domain (rest looked up from reference TRBV7-9 and TRBJ2-1): DTGVSQNPRHKITKRGQNVTFRCDPISEHNRLYWYRQTLGQGPEFLTYFQNEAQLEKSRLLSDRFSAERPKGSFSTLEIQRTEQGDSAMYLCASSLSGGLYNEQFFGPGTRLTVL.

The V and J genes are TRBV7-2 and TRBJ2-1, with D perhaps matching TRBD1 (5 bases). Per germline, CDR1 SGHTA and CDR2 FQGNSA. Trimming pared 0 bases from V and 7 bases from J, leaving 10 bases between. The CDR3 sequence is 14 residues long. The CDR3 DNA reads TGTGCCAGCAGCTTAGCGGGCAGGGCAAATGAGCAGTTCTTC. This gives the protein CASSLAGRANEQFF.

This clonotype has only a few counts. V is TRBV12-3 or TRBV12-4 and J is TRBJ2-3; tentative D call: TRBD1 (7 bases). The CDR3 runs to 15 residues. V lost 3 bases and J 1 base, leaving 11 bases between the germline ends. The CDR3 sequence is CASSFGGQRTDTQYF. CDR3 coding DNA: TGTGCCAGCAGTTTCGGGGGACAGCGCACAGATACGCAGTATTTT.

This chain joins TRBV4-2 and TRBJ2-7; the D is unclear. The CDR3 consists of 11 residues. V gave up 8 bases and J gave up 3 bases, with 8 bases separating them. Germline CDR1 is LGHNA and CDR2 is YNFKEQ. The CDR3, as DNA: TGTGCCAGCCGACACGGCTACGAGCAGTACTTC. Translated, it gives CASRHGYEQYF.

The chain carries TRBV7-9 and TRBJ2-7; unclear D gene. This CDR3 is 12 amino acids long. V was pared by 5 bases and J by 5 bases, with 10 bases between. The germline V gene has CDR1 SEHNR and CDR2 FQNEAQ (reference sequence). CDR3 nucleotides: TGTGCCAGCAGCGCCCCCTGGAACGAGCAGTACTTC. Protein: CASSAPWNEQYF.

This clonotype was recorded once. This chain joins TRBV7-9 and TRBJ2-5; possible D gene TRBD1, 6 bases. CDR1 is SEHNR, CDR2 FQNEAQ, per germline (reference sequence). The germline V and J ends were trimmed by 5 bases and 1 base, with 11 bases remaining between them. The CDR3 covers 14 residues. The CDR3 DNA follows: TGTGCCAGCAGCACAACAGGGTCCCAAGAGACCCAGTACTTC. The encoded protein is CASSTTGSQETQYF.